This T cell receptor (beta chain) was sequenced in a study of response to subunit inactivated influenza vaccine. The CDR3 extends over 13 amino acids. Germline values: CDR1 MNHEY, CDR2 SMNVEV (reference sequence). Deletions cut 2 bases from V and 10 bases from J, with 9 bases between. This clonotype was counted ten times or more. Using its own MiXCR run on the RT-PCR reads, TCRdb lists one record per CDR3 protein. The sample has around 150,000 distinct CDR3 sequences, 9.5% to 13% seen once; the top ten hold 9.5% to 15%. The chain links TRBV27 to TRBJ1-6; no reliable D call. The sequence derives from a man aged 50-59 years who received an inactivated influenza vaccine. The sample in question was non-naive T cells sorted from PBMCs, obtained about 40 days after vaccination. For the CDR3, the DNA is TGTGCCAGCAGTTTAGGTCTGCGATCACCCCTCCACTTT. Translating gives CASSLGLRSPLHF.